Listed below are T cell receptor beta chains from one sample, sequenced in a study of Graves' ophthalmopathy and Graves' hyperthyroidism. Using its own MiXCR run on the multiplex PCR reads, TCRdb lists one record per CDR3 protein. The table includes 600,000 to 650,000 distinct CDR3 sequences, around a fifth detected once. The sequenced material came from peripheral blood. The receptors here all came from a woman between 18 and 30 years old with stable Graves' hyperthyroidism. Some clones in this sample may be carry-over from other donors' samples. CDR3s include the opening cysteine and the closing phenylalanine or tryptophan. The D gene is left open where the match is weak. Clone size is given for some rows only: seen once, a few or many times, or a class if the clone is expanded.

V gene: TRBV20-1
D gene: NA
J gene: TRBJ2-7
clone size: few
CDR3 DNA: TGCAGTGCTAGAGAGGAGGGCTACGAGCAGTACTTC
CDR3 protein: CSAREEGYEQYF

V gene: TRBV6-1
D gene: NA
J gene: TRBJ1-2
clone size: once
CDR3 DNA: TGTGCCAGCAGTGAAGCTTCGCAGTATGTGGGCTACACCTTC
CDR3 protein: CASSEASQYVGYTF

V gene: TRBV6-6
D gene: TRBD2
J gene: TRBJ2-3
clone size: NA
CDR3 DNA: TGTGCCAGCAGTTACAGGCGGGGGAGCGCAGATACGCAGTATTTT
CDR3 protein: CASSYRRGSADTQYF

V gene: TRBV20-1
D gene: NA
J gene: TRBJ2-2
clone size: few
CDR3 DNA: TGCAGTGCTAGAGGGTCATTTCTGAACCACCGGGAGCTGTTTTTT
CDR3 protein: CSARGSFLNHRELFF

V gene: TRBV30
D gene: TRBD2
J gene: TRBJ2-5
clone size: many
CDR3 DNA: TGTGCCTGGAGTGGTCAAGCGGGAGGTCTGCAAGAGACCCAGTACTTC
CDR3 protein: CAWSGQAGGLQETQYF

V gene: TRBV6-1
D gene: NA
J gene: TRBJ2-7
clone size: many
CDR3 DNA: TGTGCCAGCAGGGGAACTGAGACAGGCTACTACGAGCAGTACTTC
CDR3 protein: CASRGTETGYYEQYF

V gene: TRBV3-1
D gene: NA
J gene: TRBJ2-7
clone size: many
CDR3 DNA: TGTGCCAGCAGCCCCATAGGAGGCCTCTACGAGCAGTACTTC
CDR3 protein: CASSPIGGLYEQYF

V gene: TRBV28
D gene: NA
J gene: TRBJ2-7
clone size: many
CDR3 DNA: TGTGCCAGCAGTTTATGGGGGGAAGACGAGCAGTACTTC
CDR3 protein: CASSLWGEDEQYF

V gene: TRBV12-5
D gene: TRBD1
J gene: TRBJ1-2
clone size: few
CDR3 DNA: TGTGCTAGTGGTTTGGCCCAGGGACAGGGTTTCGTCTACACCTTC
CDR3 protein: CASGLAQGQGFVYTF

V gene: TRBV20-1
D gene: TRBD1
J gene: TRBJ1-5
clone size: few
CDR3 DNA: TGCAGTGTAAGCCTCACAGGGGGCTGGAATCAGCCCCAGCATTTT
CDR3 protein: CSVSLTGGWNQPQHF

V gene: TRBV12-3/TRBV12-4
D gene: NA
J gene: TRBJ1-1
clone size: NA
CDR3 DNA: TGTGCCAGCAGAACGGTAGGGAGAACTTTCTTT
CDR3 protein: CASRTVGRTFF

V gene: TRBV12-3/TRBV12-4
D gene: TRBD1
J gene: TRBJ1-1
clone size: few
CDR3 DNA: TGTGCCAGCAGTCGACAGGGGCCCTATGAGGAAGCTTTCTTT
CDR3 protein: CASSRQGPYEEAFF

V gene: TRBV12-3/TRBV12-4
D gene: NA
J gene: TRBJ1-5
clone size: few
CDR3 DNA: TGTGCCAGCACTTCACGCAATCAGCCCCAGCATTTT
CDR3 protein: CASTSRNQPQHF

V gene: TRBV2
D gene: NA
J gene: TRBJ1-3
clone size: NA
CDR3 DNA: TGTGCCAGCAGTGGGCAGGGGCCTATCTCTGGAAACACCATATATTTT
CDR3 protein: CASSGQGPISGNTIYF

V gene: TRBV27
D gene: TRBD1
J gene: TRBJ2-7
clone size: NA
CDR3 DNA: TGTGCCAGCAGTAAACCGGGACAGGGGACCTTCCTAGAGTACTTC
CDR3 protein: CASSKPGQGTFLEYF

V gene: TRBV27
D gene: NA
J gene: TRBJ1-6
clone size: few
CDR3 DNA: TGTGCCAGCAGTTTACCCCCAAGGGACTTACAAGGGCCTAATTCACCCCTCCACTTT
CDR3 protein: CASSLPPRDLQGPNSPLHF

V gene: TRBV12-3/TRBV12-4
D gene: NA
J gene: TRBJ2-5
clone size: NA
CDR3 DNA: TGTGCCAGCAGTTCGGCAAATTGGCGTGGAGGCCAGGGGGGCGAGACCCAGTACTTC
CDR3 protein: CASSSANWRGGQGGETQYF

V gene: TRBV28
D gene: NA
J gene: TRBJ1-1
clone size: NA
CDR3 DNA: TGTGCCAGCAGTTTCAGCAGGGTCAGCGCCAACACTGAAGCTTTCTTT
CDR3 protein: CASSFSRVSANTEAFF

V gene: TRBV6-5
D gene: TRBD2
J gene: TRBJ2-7
clone size: many
CDR3 DNA: TGTGCCAGCAGTTACTCGATGGGAGGGTCCGAGCAGTACTTC
CDR3 protein: CASSYSMGGSEQYF

V gene: TRBV3-1
D gene: NA
J gene: TRBJ1-1
clone size: NA
CDR3 DNA: TGTGCCAGCAGCCAGAGGGGCATGAACACTGAAGCTTTCTTT
CDR3 protein: CASSQRGMNTEAFF

V gene: TRBV25-1
D gene: TRBD1
J gene: TRBJ2-7
clone size: NA
CDR3 DNA: TGTGCCAGCAGTGGGACAGGGGGGGTCTCCTACGAGCAGTACTTC
CDR3 protein: CASSGTGGVSYEQYF

V gene: TRBV15
D gene: NA
J gene: TRBJ1-3
clone size: many
CDR3 DNA: TGTGCCACCAGCAGACAGACCTCTGGAAACACCATATATTTT
CDR3 protein: CATSRQTSGNTIYF

V gene: TRBV20-1
D gene: NA
J gene: TRBJ2-7
clone size: few
CDR3 DNA: TGCAGTGCTCAACCTGGGAGGTTAGACGAGCAGTACTTC
CDR3 protein: CSAQPGRLDEQYF

V gene: TRBV20-1
D gene: NA
J gene: TRBJ1-1
clone size: many
CDR3 DNA: TGCAGTGCTAGGTCCGCAGGGCGGAACACTGAAGCTTTCTTT
CDR3 protein: CSARSAGRNTEAFF

V gene: TRBV28
D gene: NA
J gene: TRBJ2-4
clone size: many
CDR3 DNA: TGTGCCAGCAGTTTAAGTGGTTTTGGGCCCCAGTCAGTCAAAAACATTAAGTACTTC
CDR3 protein: CASSLSGFGPQSVKNIKYF

V gene: TRBV20-1
D gene: NA
J gene: TRBJ2-7
clone size: NA
CDR3 DNA: TGCAGTGCTGGGGACGACATGGGGGAGCAGTACTTC
CDR3 protein: CSAGDDMGEQYF

V gene: TRBV19
D gene: NA
J gene: TRBJ2-7
clone size: NA
CDR3 DNA: TGTGCCAGTAGTGCCGGAGGGGACGAGCAGTACTTC
CDR3 protein: CASSAGGDEQYF

V gene: TRBV12-3/TRBV12-4
D gene: NA
J gene: TRBJ1-5
clone size: many
CDR3 DNA: TGTGCCAGCAGTTTAGCCTCCCATCAGCCCCAGCATTTT
CDR3 protein: CASSLASHQPQHF